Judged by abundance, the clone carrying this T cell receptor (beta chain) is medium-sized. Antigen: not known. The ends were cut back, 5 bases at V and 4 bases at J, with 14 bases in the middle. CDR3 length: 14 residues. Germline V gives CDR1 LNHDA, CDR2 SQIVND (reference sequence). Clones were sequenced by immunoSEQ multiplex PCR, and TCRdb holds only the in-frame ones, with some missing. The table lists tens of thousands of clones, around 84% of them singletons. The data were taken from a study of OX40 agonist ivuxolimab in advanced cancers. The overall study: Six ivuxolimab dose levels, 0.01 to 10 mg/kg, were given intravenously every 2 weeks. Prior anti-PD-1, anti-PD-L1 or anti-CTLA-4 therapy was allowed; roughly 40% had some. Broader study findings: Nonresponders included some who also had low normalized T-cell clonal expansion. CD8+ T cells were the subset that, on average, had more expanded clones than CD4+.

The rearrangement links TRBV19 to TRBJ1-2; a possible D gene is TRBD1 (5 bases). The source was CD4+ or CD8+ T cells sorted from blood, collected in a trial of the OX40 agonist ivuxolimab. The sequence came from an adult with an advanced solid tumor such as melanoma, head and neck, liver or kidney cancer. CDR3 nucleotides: TGTGCCAGTAGTCCCGGACGGGACCTCTATGGCTACACCTTC. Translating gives CASSPGRDLYGYTF. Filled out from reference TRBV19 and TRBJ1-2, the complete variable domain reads DGGITQSPKYLFRKEGQNVTLSCEQNLNHDAMYWYRQDPGQGLRLIYYSQIVNDFQKGDIAEGYSVSREKKESFPLTVTSAQKNPTAFYLCASSPGRDLYGYTFGSGTRLTVV.